The 25 T cell receptor beta chains presented below share a single source sample, sequenced in a study of T cell responses to AZD1222 COVID-19 vaccine (dated by TCRdb to 2020 to 2023). The method was the immunoSEQ multiplex PCR assay. Drawn from immuneACCESS, this table holds only the in-frame rearrangements with V and J called that TCRdb kept. Clones are partly lost; checked studies trace under half to an unresolved V gene and leave the rest unexplained. This sample has 110,000 to 150,000 clones in its table, and over 75% of those were observed once. The ten largest clones represent about 3% of the sample. This specimen's time point label, per the study, means: baseline before first vaccination. The specimen comprised peripheral blood, sampled on day 0 of AZD1222 vaccination. These TCRs come from an adult in good health.

CDR3: CASRAQGFYEQYF. Here the CDR3 DNA reads TGTGCCAGCCGGGCCCAGGGTTTCTACGAGCAGTACTTC. The chain uses TRBV7-2 and TRBJ2-7; tentative D call: TRBD1 (5 bases). V was pared by 8 bases and J by 3 bases, with 14 bases between. Germline lookup yields CDR1 SGHTA and CDR2 FQGNSA. The CDR3 has 13 residues.

The rearrangement uses TRBV10-3 and TRBJ2-3; 8 bases fit TRBD2. This CDR3 spans 15 amino acids. J was trimmed by 3 bases and V by 0 bases; bases with no gene match: 2. The germline CDR1 and CDR2 sequences are ENHRY and SYGVKD. CDR3 region: CAISESSGATDTQYF. For the CDR3, the DNA is TGTGCCATCAGTGAGTCTAGCGGGGCTACAGATACGCAGTATTTT.

The chain is built from TRBV5-1 and TRBJ1-2; D remains unclear. Germline V gives CDR1 SGHRS, CDR2 YFSETQ. The CDR3 contains 14 residues. The V end lost 4 bases, the J end lost 4 bases, and 14 bases lay between the germline ends. DNA for the CDR3: TGCGCCAGCAGCCTGACTCCAGAAAGCTATGGCTACACCTTC. Protein: CASSLTPESYGYTF.

The rearrangement joins TRBV6-5 to TRBJ2-1; TRBD2 aligns across 12 bases. CDR1 is MNHEY and CDR2 is SVGAGI in the germline V gene. Trimming cost V 7 bases and J 7 bases; bases outside gene matches: 8. This CDR3 spans 15 amino acids. The CDR3 DNA reads as TGTGCCAGCAAATTTCTAGCGGGAGGGCCTAATGAGCAGTTCTTC. Translated, it gives CASKFLAGGPNEQFF.

The J gene is TRBJ2-2, the V gene TRBV21-1; the table's TRBD1 call for D was not verified on the DNA. TRBV21-1 is listed as a pseudogene. The CDR3 is 15 residues long. CDR3 in amino acids: CASSNGTGNTGELFF. The CDR3 nucleotides are TGTGCCAGCAGCAACGGGACAGGGAACACCGGGGAGCTGTTTTTT.

V usage is TRBV6-2 or TRBV6-3 and J usage is TRBJ1-1; TRBD1 aligns across 9 bases. V gave up 1 base and J gave up 0 bases; unmatched junction bases: 0. Looked up from germline, CDR1 is MNHEY and CDR2 is SVGEGT. CDR3 size: 15 residues. The DNA for the CDR3 is TGTGCCAGCAGTTACTGGGACAGGGTGAACACTGAAGCTTTCTTT. Amino acids: CASSYWDRVNTEAFF.

This sequence joins TRBV11-3 and TRBJ1-1; TRBD1 is a possible D gene (5 bases). This CDR3 has 16 residues. Per germline, CDR1 SGHNT and CDR2 YENEEA. V was trimmed by 2 bases and J by 0 bases, leaving 13 bases between them. In nucleotides, the CDR3 is TGTGCCAGCAGCTTATTCATAGGGGCGGTGAACACTGAAGCTTTCTTT. Translating gives CASSLFIGAVNTEAFF.

The chain uses TRBV29-1 and TRBJ1-1; D call uncertain. The germline V gene has CDR1 SQVTM and CDR2 ANQGSEA. V shed 6 bases and J shed 9 bases, with 11 bases lying between them. CDR3 length: 10 amino acids. CDR3: CSVPDGKAFF. The CDR3 DNA reads as TGCAGCGTGCCGGACGGGAAAGCTTTCTTT.

This clone came up a few times. The genes are TRBV25-1 and TRBJ1-5; perhaps TRBD1 as D (5 bases). Germline loops: CDR1 MGHDK, CDR2 SYGVNS. Trimming removed 5 bases at V and 0 bases at J, with 5 bases between. CDR3 length equals 13 residues. CDR3 coding DNA: TGTGCCAGCAGTAGGGGTAGCAATCAGCCCCAGCATTTT. Its translation is CASSRGSNQPQHF.

This chain connects TRBV30 to TRBJ1-2; D gene uncertain. Per the germline V gene, CDR1 is GTSNPN and CDR2 is SVGIG (reference sequence). With 5 bases removed from V and 7 bases from J, the gap between germline ends came to 14 bases. The CDR3 spans 12 residues. The CDR3 DNA follows: TGTGCCTGGGGCGAGGGTCCGGGTGGCTACACCTTC. Translating it yields CAWGEGPGGYTF. Full variable domain (remainder filled in from reference TRBV30 and TRBJ1-2): SQTIHQWPATLVQPVGSPLSLECTVEGTSNPNLYWYRQAAGRGLQLLFYSVGIGQISSEVPQNLSASRPQDRQFILSSKKLLLSDSGFYLCAWGEGPGGYTFGSGTRLTVV.

This chain joins TRBV7-9 and TRBJ2-5, with no clear D. Trimming took off 3 bases at V and 1 base at J, with 6 bases between the two ends. This CDR3 contains 13 residues. In germline, CDR1 is SEHNR, CDR2 FQNEAQ (reference sequence). The CDR3 coding sequence is TGTGCCAGCAGCTTCGGTATCCAAGAGACCCAGTACTTC. Protein product: CASSFGIQETQYF.

The genes are TRBV5-1 and TRBJ2-5; TRBD1 aligns across 8 bases. The V and J ends lost 7 bases and 4 bases, in that order; junction bases with no gene match: 9. From germline, CDR1 is SGHRS and CDR2 YFSETQ. The CDR3 contains 14 residues. This CDR3 is CASGYRDRTETQYF. CDR3 DNA: TGCGCCAGCGGCTACCGGGACAGGACAGAGACCCAGTACTTC.

The chain joins TRBV28 to TRBJ1-2; D ambiguous. Germline V lookup: CDR1 MDHEN, CDR2 SYDVKM. The V and J ends lost 5 bases and 7 bases respectively, with 17 bases between them. This CDR3 comprises 14 residues. The CDR3 nucleotides are TGTGCCAGCAGTGCCAGGACGGCACTAGGTGGCTACACCTTC. It yields the protein CASSARTALGGYTF.

This chain uses TRBV19 with TRBJ1-2; 8 bases align to TRBD1. Germline lookup yields CDR1 LNHDA and CDR2 SQIVND (reference sequence). V shed 6 bases and J 0 bases; nucleotides not matched to a gene: 9. The length of the CDR3 is 16 residues. CDR3 nucleotides: TGTGCCAGTAGCCTACTACAGGGGGGGACTAACTATGGCTACACCTTC. This translates into CASSLLQGGTNYGYTF.

The V call is TRBV29-1, the J call TRBJ2-7; D is ambiguous. The germline V gene has CDR1 SQVTM and CDR2 ANQGSEA. Trimming removed 4 bases from V and 0 bases from J, with 13 bases in between. This CDR3 region has 14 residues. CDR3 region: CSVVGLPSSYEQYF. Written as DNA, the CDR3 is TGCAGCGTTGTGGGTTTGCCTAGCTCCTACGAGCAGTACTTC.

The CDR3 nucleotides are TGTGCCAGCAGCTTAGTGGGACACGGCCGCGGAAATGAAAAACTGTTTTTT. The encoded protein is CASSLVGHGRGNEKLFF. The chain combines TRBV11-2 with TRBJ1-4, with D maybe TRBD1 (6 bases). The CDR3 length is 17 residues. Germline V gives CDR1 SGHAT, CDR2 FQNNGV. V shed 1 base and J shed 5 bases, with 17 bases lying between them.

This clone turned up a few times. The chain joins TRBV4-1 to TRBJ2-7; TRBD1 agrees at 10 bases. Germline V gene lookup returns CDR1 MGHRA and CDR2 YSYEKL. V shed 3 bases, J shed 6 bases, and the junction held 8 bases outside the gene matches. The CDR3 length is 15 residues. The DNA for the CDR3 is TGCGCCAGCAGCCAGTCCGGGACAGGGGTAGGCGAGCAGTACTTC. Translated, it gives CASSQSGTGVGEQYF.

The V gene is TRBV19, the J gene TRBJ1-5, with 8 positions matching TRBD1. In germline, CDR1 is LNHDA, CDR2 SQIVND (reference sequence). V lost 3 bases, J lost 5 bases, and 12 bases stayed unmatched. This CDR3 contains 17 residues. CDR3 residues: CASSIYGTGLGDQPQHF. Written as DNA, the CDR3 is TGTGCCAGTAGTATTTATGGGACAGGCTTGGGGGATCAGCCCCAGCATTTT.

The gene calls are TRBV30 and TRBJ1-1, with TRBD1 as a possible D gene (5 bases). The V gene's germline CDR1 is GTSNPN and CDR2 SVGIG (reference sequence). V was cut by 1 base and J by 6 bases, with 9 bases left in between. The CDR3 has 12 residues. CDR3 in amino acids: CAWSGGSPEAFF. CDR3 DNA: TGTGCCTGGAGTGGGGGGTCCCCTGAAGCTTTCTTT.

The gene calls are TRBV19 and TRBJ2-7, with 11 nucleotides matching TRBD2. CDR3 length: 15 residues. The V gene end was trimmed by 5 bases and the J gene end by 3 bases; junction bases not matched to a gene: 6. CDR1 is LNHDA, CDR2 SQIVND, per germline (reference sequence). The CDR3 is CASSVLAGGHYEQYF. The CDR3 DNA reads as TGTGCCAGTAGTGTGCTAGCGGGGGGACACTACGAGCAGTACTTC. Based on the CDR3 plus reference TRBV19 and TRBJ2-7, the full variable domain is DGGITQSPKYLFRKEGQNVTLSCEQNLNHDAMYWYRQDPGQGLRLIYYSQIVNDFQKGDIAEGYSVSREKKESFPLTVTSAQKNPTAFYLCASSVLAGGHYEQYFGPGTRLTVT.

The chain couples TRBV27 to TRBJ1-1; D is ambiguous. The CDR3 has 14 residues. Trimming left V 7 bases short and J 5 bases short, with 17 bases between. CDR1 is MNHEY, CDR2 SMNVEV, per germline (reference sequence). The CDR3: CASKPRPRGTEAFF. The DNA for the CDR3 is TGTGCCAGCAAACCACGGCCAAGAGGAACTGAAGCTTTCTTT.

The chain recombines TRBV7-3 with TRBJ1-2; no reliable D call. The V gene lost 3 bases and the J gene lost 6 bases, with 17 bases spanning the gap. Per germline, CDR1 SGHTA and CDR2 FQGTGA. The CDR3 length is 15 residues. CDR3 nucleotide sequence: TGTGCCAGCAGCTTCCGGGCCGCGCATACGAATGGCTACACCTTC. As protein: CASSFRAAHTNGYTF.

CDR3 coding DNA: TGTGCCAGCAGTTTCCGACAGAGCAATTCACCCCTCCACTTT. This encodes CASSFRQSNSPLHF. V and J are TRBV27 and TRBJ1-6; D perhaps matches TRBD1 (5 bases). This CDR3 has 14 residues. The germline V and J ends were trimmed by 3 bases and 7 bases, with 10 bases remaining between them. Germline CDR1 MNHEY, CDR2 SMNVEV (reference sequence).

In this sample, this clone turned up once. The chain recombines TRBV5-5 with TRBJ2-1; D could derive from TRBD1 or TRBD2 (6 bases each). CDR1 and CDR2 (germline): SGHKS, YYEKEE (reference sequence). This CDR3 is built from 18 residues. Trimming stripped 3 bases from V and 0 bases from J, with 19 bases between. For the CDR3, the DNA is TGTGCCAGCAGCTCGGACTCATGGGGGGCCAGCTCCTACAATGAGCAGTTCTTC. It yields the protein CASSSDSWGASSYNEQFF. Full variable domain (rest looked up from reference TRBV5-5 and TRBJ2-1): DAGVTQSPTHLIKTRGQQVTLRCSPISGHKSVSWYQQVLGQGPQFIFQYYEKEERGRGNFPDRFSARQFPNYSSELNVNALLLGDSALYLCASSSDSWGASSYNEQFFGPGTRLTVL.

The chain links TRBV5-6 to TRBJ2-2; D gene unclear. The germline V gene encodes CDR1 SGHDT and CDR2 YYEEEE. Trimming cost V 0 bases and J 9 bases, with 6 bases left between them. There are 12 residues in the CDR3. CDR3 in amino acids: CASSLGLRELFF. CDR3 coding DNA: TGTGCCAGCAGCTTGGGGCTCCGGGAGCTGTTTTTT.